The rows below give T cell receptor beta chains drawn from one sample of a study of blood T cell repertoires in COVID-19. Generated by immunoSEQ multiplex PCR, the TCRdb table keeps only in-frame clones and is missing some. The sample carries roughly 76,000 clones, around nine tenths recorded once. Sequencing input: peripheral blood. These receptors originate from a woman under 30 with acute or convalescent COVID-19. The CDR3 runs from the conserved cysteine through the conserved F or W. The D gene is left open where the match is weak. Clone size, where shown, is once, few, many, or a class for clones that have expanded.

>TRBJ2-7|.|TRBD1|TRBV6-6
TGTGCCAGCAGTGCCGCCGGGACAGGGGGTGCCTACGAGCAGTACTTC
CASSAAGTGGAYEQYF
>TRBJ2-3|.|TRBD1|TRBV5-1
TGCGCCAGCAGCTGGAGGATAACAGGGGCCGCTCCAGATACGCAGTATTTT
CASSWRITGAAPDTQYF
>TRBJ2-1|.|TRBD1|TRBV7-8
TGTGCCAGCAGCCCAAGTGGGGACAGAAGATACAATGAGCAGTTCTTC
CASSPSGDRRYNEQFF
>TRBJ2-7|.|TRBD1|TRBV11-2
TGTGCCAGCAGCTTAGGCGACTGGGACAGCTACGAGCAGTACTTC
CASSLGDWDSYEQYF
>TRBJ2-1|.|.|TRBV29-1
TGCAGCGCCCCGACAGGATACTACAATGAGCAGTTCTTC
CSAPTGYYNEQFF
>TRBJ1-2|.|.|TRBV27
TGTGCCAGCAGCGTGGCTCGGGGCTATGGCTACACCTTC
CASSVARGYGYTF
>TRBJ2-2|.|.|TRBV11-2
TGTGCCAGCAGCCTTTACGGGACGAACACCGGGGAGCTGTTTTTT
CASSLYGTNTGELFF
>TRBJ2-2|.|TRBD1|TRBV9
TGTGCCAGCAGCGGGACAGGGGGGGCGGACACCGGGGAGCTGTTTTTT
CASSGTGGADTGELFF
>TRBJ1-1|.|TRBD1|TRBV4-1
TGCGCCAGCAGCCAAGATGGGCAGGGGGTTCGCACTGAAGCTTTCTTT
CASSQDGQGVRTEAFF
>TRBJ1-1|.|.|TRBV6-6
TGTGCCAGCAGAGCGACAGGTGCGGACACTGAAGCTTTCTTT
CASRATGADTEAFF
>TRBJ2-3|.|TRBD2|TRBV4-3
TGCGCCAGCAGCCAAGATCCGACTAGCGGGTCAGATACGCAGTATTTT
CASSQDPTSGSDTQYF
>TRBJ2-3|.|.|TRBV5-4
TGTGCCAGCAGCTCGACAGATACGCAGTATTTT
CASSSTDTQYF
>TRBJ1-5|.|TRBD1|TRBV28
TGTGCCACCTCGACAGGGGATAGCAATCAGCCCCAGCATTTT
CATSTGDSNQPQHF
>TRBJ1-2|once|TRBD1|TRBV29-1
TGCAGCGTTGATGGACAGGGGGCCGGTAAAAACTATGGCTACACCTTC
CSVDGQGAGKNYGYTF
>TRBJ1-1|.|.|TRBV28
TGTGCCAGCAGTTTTTCAGGGGCCAGGGGTCCCACTGAAGCTTTCTTT
CASSFSGARGPTEAFF
>TRBJ2-3|.|.|TRBV4-3
TGCGCCAGCAGCCAAGATTCAAGGTCCGGGAGTACGCAGTATTTT
CASSQDSRSGSTQYF
>TRBJ1-1|.|TRBD1|TRBV6-5
TGTGCCAGCAGCGGCAGGGGGAGGACTGAAGCTTTCTTT
CASSGRGRTEAFF
>TRBJ1-2|.|TRBD1|TRBV5-5
TGTGCCAGCAGCTTAGGACAGGGAGCAGGCGGCTACACCTTC
CASSLGQGAGGYTF
>TRBJ2-7|few|.|TRBV4-3
TGCGCCAGCAGCCAAGATCTTAGAGATGGGACGGGGGACTACGAGCAGTACTTC
CASSQDLRDGTGDYEQYF
>TRBJ1-3|once|.|TRBV15
TGTGCCACCAGCAGAGATGGGCAGGGGAGCTCTGGAAACACCATATATTTT
CATSRDGQGSSGNTIYF
>TRBJ1-2|.|.|TRBV4-3
TGCGCCAGCAGCCAAGATTGGGGGACCAGGGGCTATGGCTACACCTTC
CASSQDWGTRGYGYTF
>TRBJ1-2|once|.|TRBV28
TGTGCCAGCAGTCCCCCGGGTAACTATGGCTACACCTTC
CASSPPGNYGYTF
>TRBJ1-2|.|TRBD1|TRBV2
TGTGCCAGCTGGGTACAGGGGGACGAGAATGGCTACACCTTC
CASWVQGDENGYTF
>TRBJ2-5|.|TRBD2|TRBV9
TGTGCCAGCAGCGTAGTGGCTAGCGGCCAAGAGACCCAGTACTTC
CASSVVASGQETQYF
>TRBJ1-1|.|.|TRBV2
TGTGCCAGCAGCACGGGACAGAACACTGAAGCTTTCTTT
CASSTGQNTEAFF
>TRBJ2-2|once|TRBD1|TRBV12-5
TGTGCTAGTGGTGACAGGGGCGGGGAGCTGTTTTTT
CASGDRGGELFF
>TRBJ1-2|.|TRBD1|TRBV4-1
TGCGCCAGCAGCCAAGCACAGGGGGGCTATGGCTACACCTTC
CASSQAQGGYGYTF
>TRBJ2-2|once|.|TRBV19
TGTGCCAGTGGAAACGGACAGCCGAACACCGGGGAGCTGTTTTTT
CASGNGQPNTGELFF
>TRBJ1-2|few|TRBD1|TRBV11-2
TGTGCCAGCAGCTTAGGCCCCACAGGGGGTTATGATGGCTACACCTTC
CASSLGPTGGYDGYTF
>TRBJ2-7|.|TRBD1|TRBV27
TGTGCCAGCAGTTTATCGGGACTGCGGGACAGGGGATTAAAAGGCCCCTACGAGCAGTACTTC
CASSLSGLRDRGLKGPYEQYF
>TRBJ1-3|.|.|TRBV4-1
TGCGCCAGCAGCCGGACGGACACCTACTCTGGAAACACCATATATTTT
CASSRTDTYSGNTIYF
>TRBJ1-2|.|.|TRBV4-2
TGTGCCAGCAGCCAAGATGGGGGCAGGGGTTTGTCTGGCTACACCTTC
CASSQDGGRGLSGYTF
>TRBJ1-1|.|.|TRBV5-8
TGTGCCAGCAGCTACCTTATGATTGGGACAGAAGCTTTCTTT
CASSYLMIGTEAFF
>TRBJ1-1|.|TRBD1|TRBV2
TGTGCCAGCAGTGTGACAGGGAGCACTGAAGCTTTCTTT
CASSVTGSTEAFF
>TRBJ2-7|.|TRBD2|TRBV6-5
TGTGCCAGCAGTTTGAGCGGGAGTCCCCACGAGCAGTACTTC
CASSLSGSPHEQYF
>TRBJ2-1|.|.|TRBV5-4
TGTGCCAGCAGCTTGGCGTCCAGCAATGAGCAGTTCTTC
CASSLASSNEQFF
>TRBJ2-5|.|.|TRBV28
TGTGCCAGCGGAGGGGGCTACCAAGAGACCCAGTACTTC
CASGGGYQETQYF
>TRBJ2-6|.|.|TRBV18
TGTGCCAGCTCAAGTACAAACTCTGGGGCCAACGTCCTGACTTTC
CASSSTNSGANVLTF